This T cell receptor (beta chain) is from a study of PD-1 blockade in mismatch repair-deficient tumors (dated 2017 in TCRdb). As for the study more broadly: The trial enrolled fewer than 90 consecutive patients with over 10 mismatch repair-deficient cancer types between 2013 and 2016, all previously treated and progressing. Deep sequencing of TCR CDR3 regions was used to track tumor-associated T cell clones in peripheral blood of patients responding to PD-1 blockade. Points the paper makes about the study in general: Tumor-resident clones, often undetectable in blood before treatment, expanded rapidly after pembrolizumab and then contracted, generally before radiologic responses.

The library was generated by the immunoSEQ multiplex PCR assay. Imported from immuneACCESS, the table was reduced by TCRdb to in-frame sequences with V and J called. These copies leave out some clones; in studies compared against another copy, an unresolved V gene accounts for under half, and the cause of the remainder is not known. The sample data list roughly 120,000 clones, and over 65% of these were observed just once. The ten most abundant clones make up around 4.7% of the sample. Turning to this clone: The target of this receptor is not known. No base quality values were provided; no much bigger clone lies one nucleotide off.

Mismatch repair deficiency in every enrolled patient was established by polymerase chain reaction or immunohistochemistry. A few patients who responded to pembrolizumab therapy underwent TCR sequencing. The phase II trial prospectively tested pembrolizumab PD-1 blockade in advanced mismatch repair-deficient cancers regardless of tissue of origin. Serial peripheral blood T cell samples were collected before and at multiple times after starting PD-1 blockade. Blood sampling times were reported as weeks after the first pembrolizumab dose. CDR1 SGHRS and CDR2 YFSETQ were looked up in the germline V gene. Relative to germline, V is 2 bases shorter and J is 1 base shorter, with 6 bases between their ends. From cysteine to phenylalanine, the CDR3 is 14 amino acids long. Just the 42-base CDR3 DNA is kept, in frame starting at base 1.

Recombination connected TRBV5-1 to TRBJ2-2, and the D gene may be TRBD2, 5 bases matching. This material consisted of peripheral blood, taken approximately 60 weeks after starting pembrolizumab. The source of this sequence is an adult with mismatch repair-deficient cancer. The CDR3 has the sequence CASSFAGNTGELFF. The DNA sequence is TGCGCCAGCAGCTTCGCGGGGAACACCGGGGAGCTGTTTTTT.